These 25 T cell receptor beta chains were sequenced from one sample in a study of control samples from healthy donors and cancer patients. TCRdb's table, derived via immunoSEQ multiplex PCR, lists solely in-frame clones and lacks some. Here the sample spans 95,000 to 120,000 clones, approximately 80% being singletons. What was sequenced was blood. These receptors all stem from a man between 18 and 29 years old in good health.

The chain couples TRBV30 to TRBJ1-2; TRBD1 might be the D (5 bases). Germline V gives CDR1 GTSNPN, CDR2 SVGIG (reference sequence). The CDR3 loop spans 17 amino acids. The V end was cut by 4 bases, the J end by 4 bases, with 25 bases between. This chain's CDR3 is CAWTGFASWTRRYGYTF. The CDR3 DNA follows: TGTGCCTGGACAGGGTTCGCCTCGTGGACCCGCCGCTATGGCTACACCTTC.

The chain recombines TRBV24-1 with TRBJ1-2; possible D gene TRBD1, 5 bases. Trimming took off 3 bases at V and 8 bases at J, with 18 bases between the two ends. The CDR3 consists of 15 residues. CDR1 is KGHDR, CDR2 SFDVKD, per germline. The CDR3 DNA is TGTGCCACCAGTGATACTGACATCCTTGGGGGAGGCTACACCTTC. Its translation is CATSDTDILGGGYTF.

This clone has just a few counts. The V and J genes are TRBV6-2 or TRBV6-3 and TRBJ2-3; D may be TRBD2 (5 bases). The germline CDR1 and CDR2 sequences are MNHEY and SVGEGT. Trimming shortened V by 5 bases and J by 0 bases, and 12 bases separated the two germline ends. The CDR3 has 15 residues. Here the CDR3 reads CASSPLGLSTDTQYF. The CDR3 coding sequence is TGTGCCAGCAGTCCCCTTGGACTCAGCACAGATACGCAGTATTTT.

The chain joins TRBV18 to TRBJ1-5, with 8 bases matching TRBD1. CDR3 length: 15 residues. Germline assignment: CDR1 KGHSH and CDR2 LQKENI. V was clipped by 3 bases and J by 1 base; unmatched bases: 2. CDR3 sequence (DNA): TGTGCCAGCTCACCGAGGACAGGGAGCAATCAGCCCCAGCATTTT. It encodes CASSPRTGSNQPQHF.

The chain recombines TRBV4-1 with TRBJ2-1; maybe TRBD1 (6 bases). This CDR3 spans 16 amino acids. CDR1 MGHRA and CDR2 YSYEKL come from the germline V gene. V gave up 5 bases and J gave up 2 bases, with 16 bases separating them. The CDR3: CASSDPQGITYNEQFF. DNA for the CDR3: TGCGCCAGCAGCGATCCACAGGGTATCACCTACAATGAGCAGTTCTTC.

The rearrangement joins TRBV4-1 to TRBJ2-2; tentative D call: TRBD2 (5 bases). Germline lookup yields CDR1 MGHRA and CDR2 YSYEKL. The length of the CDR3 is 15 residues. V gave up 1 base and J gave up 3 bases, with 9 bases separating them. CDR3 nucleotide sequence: TGCGCCAGCAGCCAAGGCGGGTTTTACACCGGGGAGCTGTTTTTT. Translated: CASSQGGFYTGELFF.

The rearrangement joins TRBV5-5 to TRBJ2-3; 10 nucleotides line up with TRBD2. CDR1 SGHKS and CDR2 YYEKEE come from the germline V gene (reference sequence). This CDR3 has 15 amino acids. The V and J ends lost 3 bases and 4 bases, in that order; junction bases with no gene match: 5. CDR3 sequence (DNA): TGTGCCAGCAGCTCCCCTAGCGGGGGCGCAGATACGCAGTATTTT. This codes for CASSSPSGGADTQYF.

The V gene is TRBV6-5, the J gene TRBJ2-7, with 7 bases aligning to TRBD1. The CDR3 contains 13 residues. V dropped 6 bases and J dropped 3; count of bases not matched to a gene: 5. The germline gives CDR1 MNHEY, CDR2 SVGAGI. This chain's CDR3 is CASSRDRYYEQYV. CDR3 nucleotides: TGTGCCAGCAGCCGGGACAGATACTACGAGCAGTACGTC.

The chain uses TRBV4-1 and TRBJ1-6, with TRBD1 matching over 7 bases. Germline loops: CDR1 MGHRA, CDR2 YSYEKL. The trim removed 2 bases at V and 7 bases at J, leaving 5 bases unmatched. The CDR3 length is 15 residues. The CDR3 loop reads CASSQTGQENSPLHF. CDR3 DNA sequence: TGCGCCAGCAGCCAAACAGGACAGGAGAATTCACCCCTCCACTTT.

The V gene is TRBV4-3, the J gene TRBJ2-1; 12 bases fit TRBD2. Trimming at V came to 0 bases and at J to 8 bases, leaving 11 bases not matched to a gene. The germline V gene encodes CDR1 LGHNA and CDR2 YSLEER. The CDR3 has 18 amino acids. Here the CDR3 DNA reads TGCGCCAGCAGCCAAGATAGGCTAGCGGGGGGGCTTTACGATGAGCAGTTCTTC. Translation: CASSQDRLAGGLYDEQFF.

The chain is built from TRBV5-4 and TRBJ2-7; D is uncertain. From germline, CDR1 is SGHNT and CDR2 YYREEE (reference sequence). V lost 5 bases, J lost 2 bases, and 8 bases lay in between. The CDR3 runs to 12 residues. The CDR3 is CASSFLTYEQYF. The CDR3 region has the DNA TGTGCCAGCAGTTTTTTAACCTACGAGCAGTACTTC.

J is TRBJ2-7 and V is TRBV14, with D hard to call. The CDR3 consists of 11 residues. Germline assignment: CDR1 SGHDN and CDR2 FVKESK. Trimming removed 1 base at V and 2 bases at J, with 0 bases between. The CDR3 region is CASSQAYEQYF. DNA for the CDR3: TGTGCCAGCAGCCAAGCCTACGAGCAGTACTTC.

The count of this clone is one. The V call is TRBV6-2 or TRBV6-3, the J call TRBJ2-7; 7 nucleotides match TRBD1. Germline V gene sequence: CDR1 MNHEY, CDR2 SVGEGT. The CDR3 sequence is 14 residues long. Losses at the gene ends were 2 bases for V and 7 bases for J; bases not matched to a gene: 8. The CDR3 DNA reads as TGTGCCAGCAGTTACCTACAGGGGTCTGGGGAGCAGTACTTC. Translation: CASSYLQGSGEQYF.

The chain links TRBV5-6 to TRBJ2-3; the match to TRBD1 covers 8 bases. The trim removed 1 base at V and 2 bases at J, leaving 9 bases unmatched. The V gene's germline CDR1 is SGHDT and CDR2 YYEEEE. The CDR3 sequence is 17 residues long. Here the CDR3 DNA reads TGTGCCAGCAGCTTGATAAGAGGGGACAGGACCACAGATACGCAGTATTTT. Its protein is CASSLIRGDRTTDTQYF.

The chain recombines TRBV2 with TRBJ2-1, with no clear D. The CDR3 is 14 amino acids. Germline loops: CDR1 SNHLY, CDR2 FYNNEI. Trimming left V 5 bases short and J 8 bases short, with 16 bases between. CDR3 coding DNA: TGTGCCAGCAGTCAATCCCTAGGTTCGGATGAGCAGTTCTTC. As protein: CASSQSLGSDEQFF. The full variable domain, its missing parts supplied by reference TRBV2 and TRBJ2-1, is EPEVTQTPSHQVTQMGQEVILRCVPISNHLYFYWYRQILGQKVEFLVSFYNNEISEKSEIFDDQFSVERPDGSNFTLKIRSTKLEDSAMYFCASSQSLGSDEQFFGPGTRLTVL.

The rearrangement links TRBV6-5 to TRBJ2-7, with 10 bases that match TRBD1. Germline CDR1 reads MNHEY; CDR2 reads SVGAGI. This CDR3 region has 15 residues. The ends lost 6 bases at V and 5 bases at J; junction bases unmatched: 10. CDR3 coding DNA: TGTGCCAGCAGCATAGTATCGGGGACAGGGGACGAGCAGTACTTC. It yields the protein CASSIVSGTGDEQYF.

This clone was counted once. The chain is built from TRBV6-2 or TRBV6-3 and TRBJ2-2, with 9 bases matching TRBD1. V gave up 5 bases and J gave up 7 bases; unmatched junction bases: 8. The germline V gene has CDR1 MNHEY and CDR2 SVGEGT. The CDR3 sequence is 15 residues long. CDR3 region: CASSATVTGGGELFF. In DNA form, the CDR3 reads TGTGCCAGCAGTGCAACCGTGACAGGGGGCGGGGAGCTGTTTTTT.

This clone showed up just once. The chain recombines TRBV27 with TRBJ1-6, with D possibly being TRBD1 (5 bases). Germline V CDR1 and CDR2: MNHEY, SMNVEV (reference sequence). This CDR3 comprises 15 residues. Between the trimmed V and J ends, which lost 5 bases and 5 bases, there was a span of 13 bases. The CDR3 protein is CASSTGTYDNSPLHF. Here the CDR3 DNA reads TGTGCCAGCAGTACCGGGACTTACGATAATTCACCCCTCCACTTT.

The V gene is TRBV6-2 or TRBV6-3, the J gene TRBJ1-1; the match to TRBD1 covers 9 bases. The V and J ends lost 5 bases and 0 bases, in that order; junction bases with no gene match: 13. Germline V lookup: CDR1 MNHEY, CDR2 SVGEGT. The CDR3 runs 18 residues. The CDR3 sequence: CASSPHRGLRGMNTEAFF. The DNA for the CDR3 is TGTGCCAGCAGTCCGCACAGGGGGCTCAGGGGGATGAACACTGAAGCTTTCTTT.

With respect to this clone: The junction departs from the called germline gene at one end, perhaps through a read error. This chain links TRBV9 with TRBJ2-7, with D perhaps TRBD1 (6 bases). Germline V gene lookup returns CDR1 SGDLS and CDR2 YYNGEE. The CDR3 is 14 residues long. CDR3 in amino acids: CASSLNSHGGEQCF. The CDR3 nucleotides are TGTGCCAGCAGCCTTAATTCGCATGGGGGCGAGCAGTGCTTC.

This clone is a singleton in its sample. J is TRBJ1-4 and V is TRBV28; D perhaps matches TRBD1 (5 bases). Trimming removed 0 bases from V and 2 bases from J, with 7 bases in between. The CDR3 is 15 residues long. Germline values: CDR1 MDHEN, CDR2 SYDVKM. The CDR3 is CASSLWGPTNEKLFF. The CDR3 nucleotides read TGTGCCAGCAGTTTATGGGGGCCGACTAATGAAAAACTGTTTTTT.

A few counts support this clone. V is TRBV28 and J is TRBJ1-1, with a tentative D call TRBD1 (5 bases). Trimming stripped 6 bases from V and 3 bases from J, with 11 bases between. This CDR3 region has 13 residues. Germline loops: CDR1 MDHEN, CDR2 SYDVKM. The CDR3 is CASRLQGYTEAFF. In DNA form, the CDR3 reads TGTGCCAGCAGACTCCAGGGTTACACTGAAGCTTTCTTT.

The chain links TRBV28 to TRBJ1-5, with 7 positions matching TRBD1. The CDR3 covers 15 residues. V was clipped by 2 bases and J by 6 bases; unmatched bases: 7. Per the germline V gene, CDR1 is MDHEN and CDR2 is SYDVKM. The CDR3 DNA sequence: TGTGCCAGCAGTTTAGGGCAGGGGGGAGCTCAGCCCCAGCATTTT. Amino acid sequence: CASSLGQGGAQPQHF.

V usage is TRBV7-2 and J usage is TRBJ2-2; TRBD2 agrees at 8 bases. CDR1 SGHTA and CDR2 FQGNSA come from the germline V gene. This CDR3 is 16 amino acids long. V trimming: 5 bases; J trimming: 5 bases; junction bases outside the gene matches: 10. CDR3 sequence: CASSHGRGGLTGELFF. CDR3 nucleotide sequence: TGTGCCAGCAGCCACGGACGGGGGGGCCTTACCGGGGAGCTGTTTTTT. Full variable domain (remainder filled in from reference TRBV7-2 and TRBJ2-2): GAGVSQSPSNKVTEKGKDVELRCDPISGHTALYWYRQSLGQGLEFLIYFQGNSAPDKSGLPSDRFSAERTGGSVSTLTIQRTQQEDSAVYLCASSHGRGGLTGELFFGEGSRLTVL.

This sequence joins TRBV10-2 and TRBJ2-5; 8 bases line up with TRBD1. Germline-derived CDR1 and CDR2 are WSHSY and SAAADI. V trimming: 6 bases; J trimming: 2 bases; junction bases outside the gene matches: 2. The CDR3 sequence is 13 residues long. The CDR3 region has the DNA TGCGCCAGCAGGGACAGGGTTCAAGAGACCCAGTACTTC. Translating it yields CASRDRVQETQYF.